The 14 T cell receptor beta chains given below trace back to one sample, sequenced in a study of T-cell memory formation after mild COVID-19. TCRdb reprocessed the 5' RACE reads via MiXCR and lists one record per CDR3 protein. The sample consists of around 340,000 distinct CDR3 sequences, about 16% of them appearing once. Sequencing used PBMCs or a T cell subset sorted from them (not recorded which). The source is a man between 18 and 35 years old who had mild COVID-19 (a few samples of this study predate the infection). Cell type and time point are not known.

The chain carries TRBV5-4 and TRBJ1-1, with D maybe TRBD1 (5 bases). CDR3 length equals 15 residues. V was pared by 4 bases and J by 3 bases, with 16 bases between. In germline, CDR1 is SGHNT, CDR2 YYREEE (reference sequence). The CDR3 DNA sequence: TGTGCCAGCAGCCCGTCACAGACAGAACACACTGAAGCTTTCTTT. Amino acids: CASSPSQTEHTEAFF. Looking up the rest from reference TRBV5-4 and TRBJ1-1 gives the full variable domain: ETGVTQSPTHLIKTRGQQVTLRCSSQSGHNTVSWYQQALGQGPQFIFQYYREEENGRGNFPPRFSGLQFPNYSSELNVNALELDDSALYLCASSPSQTEHTEAFFGQGTRLTVV.

The chain is built from TRBV6-1 and TRBJ2-3; 8 bases fit TRBD2. The CDR3 is 14 residues long. V trimming: 2 bases; J trimming: 8 bases; junction bases outside the gene matches: 6. CDR1 MNHNS and CDR2 SASEGT come from the germline V gene. CDR3 bases: TGTGCCAGCAGTGAAAGCGGGGGCCTTGTTACGCAGTATTTT. Translation: CASSESGGLVTQYF.

The chain is built from TRBV30 and TRBJ2-7; 7 nucleotides line up with TRBD1. V lost 0 bases to trimming and J lost 0 bases; unmatched junction nucleotides: 2. Germline V gene data show CDR1 as GTSNPN and CDR2 as SVGIG (reference sequence). The CDR3 covers 14 residues. The DNA for the CDR3 is TGTGCCTGGAGTGTAGGGGGCAACTCCTACGAGCAGTACTTC. It codes for CAWSVGGNSYEQYF. Variable domain in full (rest from reference TRBV30 and TRBJ2-7): SQTIHQWPATLVQPVGSPLSLECTVEGTSNPNLYWYRQAAGRGLQLLFYSVGIGQISSEVPQNLSASRPQDRQFILSSKKLLLSDSGFYLCAWSVGGNSYEQYFGPGTRLTVT.

In its sample, this clonotype was seen a few times. J is TRBJ2-1 and V is TRBV5-1; either TRBD1 or TRBD2 may supply D (5 bases each). Germline V lookup: CDR1 SGHRS, CDR2 YFSETQ. The CDR3 length is 13 residues. Trimming cost V 2 bases and J 7 bases, with 10 bases left between them. The CDR3 reads CASSFPGPNEQFF. The CDR3 bases are TGCGCCAGCAGCTTTCCGGGGCCGAATGAGCAGTTCTTC.

The sample holds a few counts of this clonotype. V is TRBV7-8 and J is TRBJ2-5; the D gene could be TRBD1 or TRBD2 (5 bases each). V lost 5 bases and J lost 2, with 18 bases in between. The CDR3 runs to 16 residues. Looked up from germline, CDR1 is SGHVS and CDR2 is FQNEAQ. The CDR3 protein is CASSTEVGVGQETQYF. In DNA, the CDR3 is TGTGCCAGCAGCACGGAGGTGGGGGTTGGACAAGAGACCCAGTACTTC. Supplemented by reference TRBV7-8 and TRBJ2-5, the full variable domain reads GAGVSQSPRYKVAKRGQDVALRCDPISGHVSLFWYQQALGQGPEFLTYFQNEAQLDKSGLPSDRFFAERPEGSVSTLKIQRTQQEDSAVYLCASSTEVGVGQETQYFGPGTRLLVL.

The chain has TRBV4-3 and TRBJ2-2; D possibly corresponds to TRBD1 (6 bases). CDR1 LGHNA and CDR2 YSLEER come from the germline V gene. The CDR3 covers 15 residues. The V and J ends lost 3 bases and 4 bases respectively, with 12 bases between them. Here the CDR3 DNA reads TGCGCCAGCAGCCAGGACCTCAGGGGCACCGGGGAGCTGTTTTTT. Protein sequence: CASSQDLRGTGELFF.

The chain is built from TRBV12-3 or TRBV12-4 and TRBJ2-4; D assignment may be TRBD1 or TRBD2 (5 bases each). V was pared by 4 bases and J by 2 bases, with 12 bases between. This CDR3 contains 15 residues. The chain's CDR3 is CASSWDVLTKNIQYF. CDR3 DNA sequence: TGTGCCAGCAGTTGGGACGTCTTAACCAAAAACATTCAGTACTTC.

At least ten counts were recorded for this clonotype. The V and J genes are TRBV7-8 and TRBJ1-5; the D gene is possibly TRBD1 (5 bases). This CDR3 has 15 amino acids. The germline V gene encodes CDR1 SGHVS and CDR2 FQNEAQ. Trimming took 2 bases from V and 2 from J, leaving 10 bases between them. The CDR3 sequence is CASSLQGLGNQPQHF. CDR3 nucleotide sequence: TGTGCCAGCAGCTTACAGGGTTTGGGCAATCAGCCCCAGCATTTT.

This clonotype came up many times. This chain uses TRBV4-3 with TRBJ1-5; no clear D. Trimming removed 2 bases from V and 0 bases from J, with 5 bases in between. This CDR3 has 14 residues. Germline lookup yields CDR1 LGHNA and CDR2 YSLEER. This CDR3 reads CASSQLYSNQPQHF. In nucleotides, the CDR3 is TGCGCCAGCAGCCAACTTTATAGCAATCAGCCCCAGCATTTT.

This clonotype was recorded a few times. The genes are TRBV10-3 and TRBJ2-2; no clear D. Trimming took 5 bases from V and 2 from J, leaving 6 bases between them. Germline values: CDR1 ENHRY, CDR2 SYGVKD. The CDR3 covers 13 residues. CDR3 residues: CAISSVNTGELFF. The CDR3 coding sequence is TGTGCCATCAGTTCCGTTAACACCGGGGAGCTGTTTTTT.

The genes are TRBV19 and TRBJ1-2, with 10 bases aligning to TRBD1. V lost 7 bases, J lost 7 bases, and 9 bases stayed unmatched. From germline, CDR1 is LNHDA and CDR2 SQIVND (reference sequence). The CDR3 contains 14 residues. CDR3 in DNA: TGTGCCAGTAATCCGGACAGGGGGGGACGTGGCTACACCTTC. Translation gives CASNPDRGGRGYTF. The full variable domain, completed using reference TRBV19 and TRBJ1-2, is DGGITQSPKYLFRKEGQNVTLSCEQNLNHDAMYWYRQDPGQGLRLIYYSQIVNDFQKGDIAEGYSVSREKKESFPLTVTSAQKNPTAFYLCASNPDRGGRGYTFGSGTRLTVV.

The chain combines TRBV5-4 with TRBJ2-5, with 11 positions matching TRBD2. This CDR3 has 15 residues. The V and J ends lost 5 bases and 5 bases, in that order; junction bases with no gene match: 8. From germline, CDR1 is SGHNT and CDR2 YYREEE (reference sequence). In nucleotides, the CDR3 is TGTGCCAGCAGTCAGACTAGCGGGGTAGGGGAGACCCAGTACTTC. Its protein product is CASSQTSGVGETQYF.

Comment on this clonotype: Relative to the germline gene, one junction end is altered; a read error may explain this. The chain combines TRBV18 with TRBJ2-1, with D perhaps TRBD1 (6 bases). This CDR3 spans 12 amino acids. Germline loops: CDR1 KGHSH, CDR2 LQKENI. The CDR3 region is CASSPQQGSTVF. The CDR3 nucleotides are TGTGCCAGCTCACCCCAACAGGGAAGTACCGTCTTC.

This clonotype came up a few times. The V and J genes are TRBV24-1 and TRBJ1-2; TRBD1 might be the D (5 bases). This CDR3 region has 14 residues. Between the trimmed V and J ends, which lost 5 bases and 4 bases, there was a span of 13 bases. Germline CDR1 is KGHDR and CDR2 is SFDVKD. The CDR3 spells CATSAGMVGYGYTF. Written as DNA, the CDR3 is TGTGCCACCAGTGCAGGGATGGTCGGCTATGGCTACACCTTC.